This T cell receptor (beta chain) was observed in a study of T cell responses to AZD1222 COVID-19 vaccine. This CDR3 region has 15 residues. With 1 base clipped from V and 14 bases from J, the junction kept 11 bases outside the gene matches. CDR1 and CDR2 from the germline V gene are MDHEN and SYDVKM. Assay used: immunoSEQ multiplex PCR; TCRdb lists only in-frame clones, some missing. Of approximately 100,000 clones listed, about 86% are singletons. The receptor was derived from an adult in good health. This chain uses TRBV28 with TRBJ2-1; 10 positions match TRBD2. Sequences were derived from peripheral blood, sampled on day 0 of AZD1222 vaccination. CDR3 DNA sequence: TGTGCCAGCAGTTTATCGGAAAGAGCGGGAGGGGGGGAGTTCTTC. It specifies CASSLSERAGGGEFF.